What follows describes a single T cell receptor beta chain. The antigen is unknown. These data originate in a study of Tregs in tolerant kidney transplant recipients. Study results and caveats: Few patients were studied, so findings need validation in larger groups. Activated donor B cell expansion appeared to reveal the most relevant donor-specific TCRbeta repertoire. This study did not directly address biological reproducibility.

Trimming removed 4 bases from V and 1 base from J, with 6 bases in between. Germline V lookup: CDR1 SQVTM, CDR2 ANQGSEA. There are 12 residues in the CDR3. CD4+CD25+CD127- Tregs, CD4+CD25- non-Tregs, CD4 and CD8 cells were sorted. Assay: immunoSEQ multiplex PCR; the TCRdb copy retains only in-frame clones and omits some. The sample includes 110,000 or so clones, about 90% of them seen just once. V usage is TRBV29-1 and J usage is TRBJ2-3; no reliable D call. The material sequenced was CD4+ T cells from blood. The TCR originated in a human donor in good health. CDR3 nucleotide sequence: TGCAGCGTTGTAGGTGGCACAGATACGCAGTATTTT. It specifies CSVVGGTDTQYF.